The next 20 T cell receptor beta chains were all read from a single sample in a study of blood T cell repertoires in COVID-19. The assay was immunoSEQ multiplex PCR, and TCRdb's table has in-frame clones only and misses some. The sample contains a few hundred thousand clones, around 92% of which appear only once. Sequences were obtained from peripheral blood. The origin of the receptors is a woman aged 25-40 years with COVID-19, enrolled during active disease.

This clone came up a few times. The rearrangement links TRBV2 to TRBJ2-5, with TRBD2 identical over 9 bases. The CDR3 consists of 15 residues. Germline V gene sequence: CDR1 SNHLY, CDR2 FYNNEI. V was pared by 4 bases and J by 5 bases, with 8 bases of the junction left unmatched. CDR3 sequence (DNA): TGTGCCAGCAGTGGGGGCGGGGGGGCACTGGAGACCCAGTACTTC. Protein: CASSGGGGALETQYF.

The chain links TRBV9 to TRBJ1-1; 7 bases map to TRBD1. The length of the CDR3 is 15 residues. V lost 4 bases and J lost 1; bases outside the gene matches: 7. The germline CDR1 and CDR2 sequences are SGDLS and YYNGEE. This CDR3 is CASSPRQGTNTEAFF. The CDR3 nucleotides are TGTGCCAGCAGCCCAAGACAGGGTACGAACACTGAAGCTTTCTTT.

This clone has only one observation. The chain employs TRBV6-5 and TRBJ1-6, with a weak D call TRBD1 (6 bases). V dropped 5 bases and J dropped 9 bases, with 14 bases sitting between them. Looked up from germline, CDR1 is MNHEY and CDR2 is SVGAGI. The CDR3 is 14 amino acids. CDR3 sequence: CASSPRGWISPLHF. The CDR3 DNA is TGTGCCAGCAGTCCCAGGGGTTGGATTTCACCCCTCCACTTT.

This sequence joins TRBV3-1 (or the pseudogene TRBV3-2) and TRBJ2-1; possibly TRBD2 for D (6 bases). CDR3 size: 16 residues. The germline V gene encodes CDR1 LGHDT and CDR2 YNNKEL (reference sequence). V was trimmed by 3 bases and J by 5 bases, leaving 17 bases between them. CDR3 amino acids: CASSHELAEVNNEQFF. CDR3 sequence (DNA): TGTGCCAGCAGCCATGAGTTAGCGGAGGTAAACAATGAGCAGTTCTTC.

The chain is built from TRBV2 and TRBJ2-3; 7 nucleotides align to TRBD1. CDR1 SNHLY and CDR2 FYNNEI come from the germline V gene. CDR3 length: 14 amino acids. Trimming took 6 bases from V and 1 from J; bases not matched to a gene: 4. The CDR3 region has the DNA TGTGCCAGCAGATCAGGGACAGGCACAGATACGCAGTATTTT. Amino acid sequence: CASRSGTGTDTQYF.

The genes are TRBV2 and TRBJ1-6, with D hard to call. The germline CDR1 and CDR2 sequences are SNHLY and FYNNEI. V shed 5 bases and J shed 2 bases, with 13 bases lying between them. The CDR3 spans 16 residues. CDR3 DNA: TGTGCCAGCAGTTGGCGGGGTGCAACCTATAATTCACCCCTCCACTTT. This gives the protein CASSWRGATYNSPLHF. Full variable domain (outside the CDR3, taken from reference TRBV2 and TRBJ1-6): EPEVTQTPSHQVTQMGQEVILRCVPISNHLYFYWYRQILGQKVEFLVSFYNNEISEKSEIFDDQFSVERPDGSNFTLKIRSTKLEDSAMYFCASSWRGATYNSPLHFGNGTRLTVT.

This clone was seen more than once but under ten times. The V call is TRBV29-1, the J call TRBJ2-7; maybe TRBD1 (6 bases). The CDR3 is 14 residues long. Trimming removed 4 bases from V and 4 bases from J, with 17 bases in between. Germline V gene lookup returns CDR1 SQVTM and CDR2 ANQGSEA. CDR3 DNA: TGCAGCGTTGTAACAGGGACACCGCCATACGAGCAGTACTTC. Protein sequence: CSVVTGTPPYEQYF.

V usage is TRBV19 and J usage is TRBJ2-5, with D perhaps TRBD2 (5 bases). The CDR3 is 15 amino acids. V was trimmed by 2 bases and J by 4 bases, leaving 14 bases between them. The germline gives CDR1 LNHDA, CDR2 SQIVND (reference sequence). Here the CDR3 reads CASSIRVGVTETQYF. The CDR3 bases are TGTGCCAGTAGTATAAGGGTGGGAGTCACAGAGACCCAGTACTTC.

This clone was seen only once. The chain has TRBV7-9 and TRBJ1-3; possible D gene TRBD1, 5 bases. The CDR3 consists of 16 residues. Per germline, CDR1 SEHNR and CDR2 FQNEAQ (reference sequence). Between the trimmed V and J ends, which lost 5 bases and 1 base, there was a span of 15 bases. The CDR3 reads CASSPNPDSSGNTIYF. The CDR3 bases are TGTGCCAGCAGCCCGAACCCCGACAGTTCTGGAAACACCATATATTTT.

This clone was seen a few times. This chain connects TRBV11-2 to TRBJ2-3; no reliable D call. The CDR3 spans 14 residues. Trimming took 3 bases from V and 2 from J, leaving 9 bases between them. Germline V gene lookup returns CDR1 SGHAT and CDR2 FQNNGV. Here the CDR3 reads CASSLGPTTDTQYF. In DNA, the CDR3 is TGTGCCAGCAGCTTGGGCCCCACCACAGATACGCAGTATTTT.

This clone was seen a few times. CDR3 region: CASSFSGTGGTGELFF. CDR3 nucleotide sequence: TGTGCCAGCAGCTTCTCCGGGACAGGGGGCACCGGGGAGCTGTTTTTT. This chain connects TRBV11-3 to TRBJ2-2; 11 nucleotides match TRBD1. Germline CDR1 reads SGHNT; CDR2 reads YENEEA. Trimming cost V 3 bases and J 4 bases; bases outside gene matches: 4. The CDR3 loop spans 16 amino acids.

This clone was counted a single time. The chain uses TRBV28 and TRBJ1-2, with TRBD1 matching over 7 bases. Germline loops: CDR1 MDHEN, CDR2 SYDVKM. This CDR3 is built from 13 residues. Trimming at V came to 11 bases and at J to 4 bases, leaving 10 bases not matched to a gene. Here the CDR3 DNA reads TGTGCCGCCGGGACAGAAGGAATCTATGGCTACACCTTC. Protein: CAAGTEGIYGYTF.

The gene calls are TRBV18 and TRBJ2-1, with TRBD1 as a possible D gene (5 bases). V dropped 4 bases and J dropped 4 bases, with 11 bases sitting between them. This CDR3 contains 14 residues. CDR1 and CDR2 (germline): KGHSH, LQKENI. This chain's CDR3 is CASSRAGKYNEQFF. DNA for the CDR3: TGTGCCAGCTCACGGGCAGGGAAGTACAATGAGCAGTTCTTC. The full variable domain, with the rest looked up from reference TRBV18 and TRBJ2-1, is NAGVMQNPRHLVRRRGQEARLRCSPMKGHSHVYWYRQLPEEGLKFMVYLQKENIIDESGMPKERFSAEFPKEGPSILRIQQVVRGDSAAYFCASSRAGKYNEQFFGPGTRLTVL.

The genes are TRBV7-9 and TRBJ1-4; the D gene is possibly TRBD1 (6 bases). The germline V gene has CDR1 SEHNR and CDR2 FQNEAQ (reference sequence). Trimming removed 5 bases from V and 3 bases from J, with 13 bases in between. The CDR3 covers 15 residues. Here the CDR3 reads CASSQPDSSNEKLFF. The CDR3 nucleotides read TGTGCCAGCAGCCAGCCGGACAGCTCTAATGAAAAACTGTTTTTT.

This sequence joins TRBV5-4 and TRBJ2-7; D call uncertain. The CDR3 is made up of 13 amino acids. Germline CDR1 reads SGHNT; CDR2 reads YYREEE (reference sequence). Trimming left V 1 base short and J 0 bases short, with 5 bases between. This CDR3 reads CASSLRGSYEQYV. The CDR3 DNA sequence: TGTGCCAGCAGCTTGAGAGGCTCCTACGAGCAGTACGTC.

The rearrangement uses TRBV4-1 and TRBJ1-4, with D hard to call. Per germline, CDR1 MGHRA and CDR2 YSYEKL. The CDR3 totals 19 residues. V was shortened by 1 base and J by 0 bases, with 18 bases between the two germline ends. The CDR3 DNA follows: TGCGCCAGCAGCCAAGTTGTGAGGGAACAGCGAGCAACTAATGAAAAACTGTTTTTT. It codes for CASSQVVREQRATNEKLFF.

This chain connects TRBV27 to TRBJ2-1; TRBD1 matches 7 bases. This CDR3 region has 15 residues. V was clipped by 5 bases and J by 9 bases; unmatched bases: 13. In germline, CDR1 is MNHEY, CDR2 SMNVEV (reference sequence). CDR3 loop: CASSPRYGTVSEQFF. As DNA, the CDR3 is TGTGCCAGCAGTCCCCGGTACGGGACAGTGAGTGAGCAGTTCTTC.

The chain uses TRBV5-4 and TRBJ2-2, with 10 bases identical to TRBD1. The junction had 6 bases not matched to a gene; V was cut back by 2 bases and J by 5 bases. The CDR3 is made up of 16 amino acids. CDR1 is SGHNT, CDR2 YYREEE, per germline (reference sequence). The CDR3 nucleotides are TGTGCCAGCAGCTTAGGGGACAGGGGTTTAACCGGGGAGCTGTTTTTT. Translating it yields CASSLGDRGLTGELFF.

V is TRBV6-5 and J is TRBJ2-7; 12 bases agree with TRBD2. The CDR3 runs to 14 residues. CDR1 MNHEY and CDR2 SVGAGI come from the germline V gene. The V segment lost 4 bases and the J segment 3 bases; nucleotides outside the gene matches: 1. In DNA, the CDR3 is TGTGCCAGCAGTTCACTAGCGGGAGGCTACGAGCAGTACGTC. It codes for CASSSLAGGYEQYV.

V usage is TRBV10-2 and J usage is TRBJ2-1; 9 bases agree with TRBD2. In germline, CDR1 is WSHSY, CDR2 SAAADI. The CDR3 contains 18 residues. The ends lost 2 bases at V and 5 bases at J; junction bases unmatched: 13. The CDR3 DNA is TGCGCCAGCAGTGAGGGGAAGGGCGTAGCGGGAGTGCACAATGAGCAGTTCTTC. Translation gives CASSEGKGVAGVHNEQFF.